This note documents a single T cell receptor (beta chain) sequence. This sample was included in a study of T cells in Graves' hyperthyroidism and ophthalmopathy. Authors of the study amplified TCR beta CDR3 regions from RNA transcripts. The HTBI primer set served for first-round RT-PCR of the TCR CDR3. TCRdb reprocessed the multiplex PCR reads via MiXCR and lists one record per CDR3 protein. The sample gives 160,000 or so distinct CDR3 sequences, over 8% of which show up once; 22% is in the top ten. The CDR3 is 16 amino acids. V dropped 4 bases and J dropped 4 bases, with 18 bases sitting between them. Germline lookup yields CDR1 KGHDR and CDR2 SFDVKD.

The clonotype comes from a young woman with Graves' hyperthyroidism that later progressed to Graves' ophthalmopathy. The sequenced sample was blood. The chain carries TRBV24-1 and TRBJ1-1; D not certain. CDR3 region: CATSEKGDLKGTEAFF. The CDR3 bases are TGTGCCACCAGTGAAAAGGGAGACTTAAAGGGCACTGAAGCTTTCTTT.